The 25 T cell receptor beta chains below come from one sample, sequenced in a study of blood T cells in healthy people across ages. A second roughly 6 to 11 cycle PCR used barcoded and J-beta primers. Via MiXCR, TCRdb re-called the 5' RACE reads, giving one row per CDR3 protein. The sample yields 780,000 or so distinct CDR3 sequences, 20% to 25% seen once. The same data also went into a second study, on T cells of mothers and their children.

The sequenced sample was blood. Every receptor here comes from a boy aged 5-17 years in good health.

This chain joins TRBV10-2 and TRBJ2-7; D is possibly TRBD2 (6 bases). CDR1 WSHSY and CDR2 SAAADI come from the germline V gene. The CDR3 has 13 amino acids. Between the trimmed V and J ends, which lost 3 bases and 4 bases, there was a span of 10 bases. CDR3: CASSDGGGYEQYF. The CDR3 nucleotides are TGCGCCAGCAGTGATGGTGGGGGGTACGAGCAGTACTTC.

This clonotype was seen a few times. The chain joins TRBV28 to TRBJ1-5; no reliable D call. The CDR3 totals 12 residues. V was pared by 4 bases and J by 6 bases, with 7 bases between. Germline CDR1 reads MDHEN; CDR2 reads SYDVKM. The CDR3 loop is CASSSIGQPQHF. CDR3 bases: TGTGCCAGCAGTTCGATAGGTCAGCCCCAGCATTTT.

V and J are TRBV29-1 and TRBJ2-4; possible D gene TRBD2, 6 bases. The germline V gene has CDR1 SQVTM and CDR2 ANQGSEA. CDR3 length: 15 residues. Trimming stripped 3 bases from V and 7 bases from J, with 19 bases between. CDR3 DNA sequence: TGCAGCGTTGATTGTAGGGAGGAAGAATCCAACATTCAGTACTTC. Protein sequence: CSVDCREEESNIQYF.

The chain is built from TRBV27 and TRBJ2-6; 12 bases map to TRBD2. V lost 2 bases and J lost 0; bases outside the gene matches: 11. This CDR3 region has 21 residues. From germline, CDR1 is MNHEY and CDR2 SMNVEV (reference sequence). The chain's CDR3 is CASSLKSTSGGRSSGANVLTF. CDR3 sequence (DNA): TGTGCCAGCAGTTTAAAGTCGACTAGCGGGGGAAGATCCTCTGGGGCCAACGTCCTGACTTTC.

This clonotype was detected a few times. J is TRBJ2-1 and V is TRBV29-1; 9 bases are shared with TRBD1. The CDR3 has 14 residues. Per germline, CDR1 SQVTM and CDR2 ANQGSEA. V trimming: 6 bases; J trimming: 7 bases; junction bases outside the gene matches: 10. CDR3 coding DNA: TGCAGCGTACCCGGGACAGGGATGAGGAATGAGCAGTTCTTC. Translating gives CSVPGTGMRNEQFF.

This rearrangement joins TRBV18 to TRBJ1-1; D perhaps matches TRBD1 (5 bases). Per the germline V gene, CDR1 is KGHSH and CDR2 is LQKENI. This CDR3 is built from 14 residues. V was clipped by 3 bases and J by 3 bases, with 11 bases between them. This CDR3 is CASSPGGGYTEAFF. The CDR3 region has the DNA TGTGCCAGCTCACCGGGGGGGGGTTACACTGAAGCTTTCTTT.

This clonotype was seen only once. One junction end does not reproduce the germline sequence, and a read error may be involved. The V call is TRBV7-9, the J call TRBJ1-5; a weak D match, TRBD1 (6 bases). Germline V gene data show CDR1 as SEHNR and CDR2 as FQNEAQ (reference sequence). The CDR3 totals 15 residues. CDR3 DNA sequence: TGTGCCAGCAGCTTTGGGGGGCTTAGCAATCACCCCCAGCATTTT. Its translation: CASSFGGLSNHPQHF.

The genes are TRBV6-2 or TRBV6-3 and TRBJ2-3, with 11 nucleotides matching TRBD2. Germline assignment: CDR1 MNHEY and CDR2 SVGEGT. V lost 4 bases, J lost 11 bases, and 11 bases stayed unmatched. CDR3 length equals 15 residues. In nucleotides, the CDR3 is TGTGCCAGCAGTTCTGCCGGGACTAGCGGCTCAGGGCAGTATTTT. Translated: CASSSAGTSGSGQYF.

In this sample, this clonotype turned up a few times. The V and J genes are TRBV6-2 or TRBV6-3 and TRBJ1-4; D is perhaps TRBD1 (5 bases). The V end was cut by 6 bases, the J end by 8 bases, with 19 bases between. The CDR3 is 15 amino acids. Germline V lookup: CDR1 MNHEY, CDR2 SVGEGT. In DNA, the CDR3 is TGTGCCAGCAGCCCAACCCAGGGATTTGGCGAAAAACTGTTTTTT. Translating gives CASSPTQGFGEKLFF.

As regards this clonotype: Relative to the germline gene, one junction end is altered; a read error may explain this. The J gene is TRBJ2-3, the V gene TRBV4-3, with D perhaps TRBD1 (6 bases). The CDR3 has 16 residues. The germline gives CDR1 LGHNA, CDR2 YSLEER. CDR3 protein: CASNQDRRIVSDTQYF. The CDR3 nucleotides are TGCGCCAGCAACCAAGACAGGAGGATAGTCTCAGATACGCAGTATTTT.

This clonotype was counted between two and nine times. The gene calls are TRBV12-3 or TRBV12-4 and TRBJ2-1; D gene unclear. The CDR3 spans 16 residues. The V end lost 6 bases, the J end lost 0 bases, and 15 bases lay between the germline ends. This chain's CDR3 is CASRSASVSSYNEQFF. DNA of the CDR3: TGTGCCAGCAGGTCCGCCTCGGTGAGCTCCTACAATGAGCAGTTCTTC.

The chain is built from TRBV4-3 and TRBJ2-7; 8 nucleotides line up with TRBD2. Germline-derived CDR1 and CDR2 are LGHNA and YSLEER. The CDR3 has 15 amino acids. Trimming removed 1 base from V and 3 bases from J; junction bases left unmatched: 5. This CDR3 is CASSQVWLAGYEQYF. The CDR3 DNA is TGCGCCAGCAGCCAAGTCTGGCTAGCGGGCTACGAGCAGTACTTC.

This chain joins TRBV4-1 and TRBJ1-5; D unclear. The CDR3 is 17 residues long. Germline CDR1 is MGHRA and CDR2 is YSYEKL. Trimming left V 0 bases short and J 1 base short, with 13 bases between. The CDR3 DNA sequence: TGCGCCAGCAGCCAAGATTGGATCCCCGGGAGCAATCAGCCCCAGCATTTT. Amino acids: CASSQDWIPGSNQPQHF.

This clonotype was picked up a small number of times. An end of the junction does not agree with germline; a read error may underlie this. V usage is TRBV6-5 and J usage is TRBJ2-5, with 13 bases identical to TRBD2. The assigned J gene may be wrong: the sequence end matches TRBJ2-1 better. The V gene's germline CDR1 is MNHEY and CDR2 SVGAGI. The CDR3 extends over 13 amino acids. The CDR3 sequence: CASSTGLAGRQFF. CDR3 coding DNA: TGCGCCAGCAGTACGGGACTAGCGGGGCGGCAGTTCTTC.

This chain connects TRBV19 to TRBJ2-5, with 8 bases aligning to TRBD1. There are 15 residues in the CDR3. V shed 5 bases, J shed 0 bases, and the junction held 5 bases outside the gene matches. The germline V gene encodes CDR1 LNHDA and CDR2 SQIVND (reference sequence). The CDR3 region is CASSYGTGNQETQYF. The CDR3 DNA follows: TGTGCCAGTAGTTACGGGACAGGCAACCAAGAGACCCAGTACTTC.

This clonotype was counted only a few times. The rearrangement links TRBV27 to TRBJ1-2; 10 positions agree with TRBD1. V lost 6 bases and J lost 8; bases outside the gene matches: 15. This CDR3 is 16 amino acids long. Germline loops: CDR1 MNHEY, CDR2 SMNVEV (reference sequence). Here the CDR3 reads CASRLTGGLVLGGYTF. The CDR3 DNA sequence: TGTGCCAGCAGGTTGACAGGGGGCCTTGTTCTAGGGGGCTACACCTTC.

This clonotype was observed a handful of times. The chain employs TRBV7-2 and TRBJ1-2; D is ambiguous. Germline V gene data show CDR1 as SGHTA and CDR2 as FQGNSA. The length of the CDR3 is 12 residues. Trimming left V 5 bases short and J 7 bases short, with 11 bases between. CDR3 in amino acids: CASSRLLLGYTF. CDR3 nucleotide sequence: TGTGCCAGCAGCCGGTTGCTCCTTGGCTACACCTTC.

This clonotype was counted between two and nine times. At one boundary the junction diverges from the germline segment, which might be a read error. The CDR3 DNA reads as TGCGCCAGCAGCTACCGGGACAGGGGAGGGCAGGCCAAAAACATTCAGTACTTC. Its translation: CASSYRDRGGQAKNIQYF. The rearrangement joins TRBV7-9 to TRBJ2-4, with 10 positions matching TRBD1. This CDR3 is built from 18 residues. CDR1 and CDR2 (germline): SEHNR, FQNEAQ (reference sequence).

The J gene is TRBJ1-2, the V gene TRBV5-1; D ambiguous. CDR3 length equals 12 residues. Germline CDR1 SGHRS, CDR2 YFSETQ. Trimming took 4 bases from V and 6 from J, leaving 10 bases between them. CDR3 sequence reads: CASSTTENGYTF. CDR3 nucleotide sequence: TGCGCCAGCAGCACGACGGAGAATGGCTACACCTTC.

This clonotype came up many times. The rearrangement links TRBV18 to TRBJ1-3, with D possibly matching TRBD1 (5 bases). Trimming stripped 8 bases from V and 0 bases from J, with 11 bases between. The CDR3 is 14 residues long. CDR1 and CDR2 from the germline V gene are KGHSH and LQKENI. The CDR3 DNA reads TGTGCCAGCAGCCCCGGGACCTCTGGAAACACCATATATTTT. Its translation: CASSPGTSGNTIYF. Filled out from reference TRBV18 and TRBJ1-3, the complete variable domain reads NAGVMQNPRHLVRRRGQEARLRCSPMKGHSHVYWYRQLPEEGLKFMVYLQKENIIDESGMPKERFSAEFPKEGPSILRIQQVVRGDSAAYFCASSPGTSGNTIYFGEGSWLTVV.

The chain joins TRBV7-2 to TRBJ2-1, with D uncertain. The J call may be faulty, since TRBJ2-7 better matches the DNA end. The CDR3 runs to 13 residues. The germline CDR1 and CDR2 sequences are SGHTA and FQGNSA. This CDR3 is CASSPYISEEQYF. The DNA of the CDR3 is TGTGCCAGCAGCCCCTATATTTCGGAAGAGCAGTACTTC.

The gene calls are TRBV5-1 and TRBJ2-1; no reliable D call. The V gene lost 1 base and the J gene lost 2 bases, with 10 bases spanning the gap. The CDR3 sequence is 15 residues long. Germline V gene lookup returns CDR1 SGHRS and CDR2 YFSETQ. The CDR3 sequence: CASSLTADTYNEQFF. The CDR3 nucleotides read TGCGCCAGCAGCTTGACGGCAGATACCTACAATGAGCAGTTCTTC.

This rearrangement joins TRBV28 to TRBJ1-1; D remains unclear. The germline V gene has CDR1 MDHEN and CDR2 SYDVKM. The CDR3 runs to 16 residues. V was pared by 2 bases and J by 4 bases, with 17 bases between. The CDR3 region is CASSLIRGMGSTEAFF. Here the CDR3 DNA reads TGTGCCAGCAGTTTAATTCGGGGAATGGGAAGCACTGAAGCTTTCTTT.

The V gene is TRBV5-1, the J gene TRBJ2-5; possibly TRBD1 for D (6 bases). CDR3 length equals 16 residues. Germline CDR1 SGHRS, CDR2 YFSETQ. The V end lost 0 bases, the J end lost 4 bases, and 16 bases lay between the germline ends. The CDR3, as DNA: TGCGCCAGCAGCTTGGCCCCGACAGGCCAAGGAGAGACCCAGTACTTC. Its translation is CASSLAPTGQGETQYF.

In this sample, this clonotype turned up a few times. This sequence joins TRBV7-9 and TRBJ2-2; D is tentatively TRBD1 or TRBD2 (5 bases each). Germline V gives CDR1 SEHNR, CDR2 FQNEAQ (reference sequence). The CDR3 runs to 14 residues. Trimming removed 1 base from V and 5 bases from J, with 8 bases in between. This CDR3 reads CASSLGDGTGELFF. The CDR3 DNA sequence: TGTGCCAGCAGCTTAGGGGACGGGACCGGGGAGCTGTTTTTT.